The next 18 T cell receptor beta chains were all read from a single sample in a study of cytomegalovirus exposure and HLA in healthy donors. Assay: immunoSEQ multiplex PCR; the TCRdb copy retains only in-frame clones and omits some. The repertoire holds about 71,000 clones, with about 95% as singletons. The sequenced sample consisted of PBMCs. The receptors were gathered from a woman between 18 and 30 years old in good health and CMV-seronegative.

Note on this clone: Because the CDR3's place on the DNA is in doubt, the DNA is left out and the CDR3 is given as listed by TCRdb. The chain uses TRBV21-1 and TRBJ2-7; TRBD1 is the table's D call, not checked against the DNA. TRBV21-1 is designated a pseudogene. The CDR3 spans 17 residues, counting both ends. This CDR3 reads CASSKAAWGTGIYEQYF.

The chain employs TRBV5-4 and TRBJ2-4; TRBD1 matches 7 bases. Germline assignment: CDR1 SGHNT and CDR2 YYREEE (reference sequence). This CDR3 region has 13 residues. V was pared by 3 bases and J by 9 bases, with 6 bases of the junction left unmatched. This chain's CDR3 is CASSSQGDGIQYF. The CDR3 bases are TGTGCCAGCAGCTCGCAGGGGGACGGCATTCAGTACTTC.

The chain has TRBV10-3 and TRBJ2-1, with 11 bases aligning to TRBD2. V lost 7 bases and J lost 4; bases outside the gene matches: 3. The germline V gene has CDR1 ENHRY and CDR2 SYGVKD. CDR3 length: 14 residues. Here the CDR3 reads CAITSGGPYNEQFF. Here the CDR3 DNA reads TGTGCCATCACTAGCGGGGGGCCATACAATGAGCAGTTCTTC.

The CDR3 reads CASSEYDRVSGELFF. As DNA, the CDR3 is TGTGCCAGCAGTGAATATGACAGGGTTAGCGGGGAGCTGTTTTTT. The J gene is TRBJ2-2, the V gene TRBV2; TRBD1 matches 7 bases. This CDR3 is 15 amino acids long. Unmatched junction bases numbered 7, after V lost 2 bases and J lost 7 bases. From germline, CDR1 is SNHLY and CDR2 FYNNEI.

This clone was counted a few times. CDR3 coding DNA: TGTGCCAGCAGTGAAGGCGTGGGAGAAGTAGGGGAGCAGTTCTTC. Translating it yields CASSEGVGEVGEQFF. The V and J genes are TRBV6-1 and TRBJ2-1; possible D gene TRBD2, 5 bases. Germline V gives CDR1 MNHNS, CDR2 SASEGT. Trimming took 1 base from V and 10 from J, leaving 17 bases between them. This CDR3 is 15 amino acids long.

The chain recombines TRBV18 with TRBJ2-1; D is perhaps TRBD2 (6 bases). The germline CDR1 and CDR2 sequences are KGHSH and LQKENI. The length of the CDR3 is 15 residues. Trimming left V 4 bases short and J 8 bases short, with 18 bases between. CDR3 loop: CASSLASPTGDEQFF. The CDR3 DNA reads as TGTGCCAGCTCACTAGCTTCCCCGACGGGGGATGAGCAGTTCTTC.

The rearrangement uses TRBV9 and TRBJ1-2; 10 bases match TRBD1. Losses at the gene ends were 0 bases for V and 7 bases for J; bases not matched to a gene: 12. The CDR3 is made up of 17 amino acids. CDR1 and CDR2 (germline): SGDLS, YYNGEE. The CDR3 nucleotides are TGTGCCAGCAGCGTAGGCGGAAGACAGGGGGCCGGTAGTGGCTACACCTTC. Its protein is CASSVGGRQGAGSGYTF. Combining the CDR3 with reference TRBV9 and TRBJ1-2 gives the whole variable domain DSGVTQTPKHLITATGQRVTLRCSPRSGDLSVYWYQQSLDQGLQFLIQYYNGEERAKGNILERFSAQQFPDLHSELNLSSLELGDSALYFCASSVGGRQGAGSGYTFGSGTRLTVV.

The chain combines TRBV9 with TRBJ1-3; D call uncertain. V lost 0 bases to trimming and J lost 5 bases, with 12 bases between them. The CDR3 is made up of 15 amino acids. CDR1 is SGDLS, CDR2 YYNGEE, per germline. For the CDR3, the DNA is TGTGCCAGCAGCGTAGGCGATGCGGGAAGAAACACCATATATTTT. Translating it yields CASSVGDAGRNTIYF.

The V call is TRBV7-3, the J call TRBJ2-7; 8 bases line up with TRBD2. CDR3 length: 14 residues. Germline loops: CDR1 SGHTA, CDR2 FQGTGA. After removal of 2 bases from V and 4 bases from J, the junction contained 4 bases not matched to a gene. The CDR3 loop is CASSLLPGGYEQYF. CDR3 nucleotide sequence: TGTGCCAGCAGCTTATTGCCGGGGGGGTACGAGCAGTACTTC. Based on the CDR3 plus reference TRBV7-3 and TRBJ2-7, the full variable domain is GAGVSQTPSNKVTEKGKYVELRCDPISGHTALYWYRQSLGQGPEFLIYFQGTGAADDSGLPNDRFFAVRPEGSVSTLKIQRTERGDSAVYLCASSLLPGGYEQYFGPGTRLTVT.

This chain links TRBV6-1 with TRBJ2-5; TRBD2 matches 7 bases. The J segment lost 2 bases and the V segment lost 4 bases, leaving 1 base of the junction unmatched. Looked up from germline, CDR1 is MNHNS and CDR2 is SASEGT. The CDR3 is 13 amino acids. This chain's CDR3 is CASSGGLQETQYF. DNA of the CDR3: TGTGCCAGCAGTGGGGGACTACAAGAGACCCAGTACTTC.

The chain has TRBV29-1 and TRBJ2-7; D possibly corresponds to TRBD2 (7 bases). The CDR3 is 12 residues long. Per germline, CDR1 SQVTM and CDR2 ANQGSEA. V dropped 6 bases and J dropped 3 bases, with 12 bases sitting between them. The DNA of the CDR3 is TGCAGCGTATCGGGGGGCTTCTACGAGCAGTACTTC. This codes for CSVSGGFYEQYF.

CDR3 DNA sequence: TGTGCCAGCAGCTCCAGCCCGGGACAGTTCAATTCACCCCTCCACTTT. The encoded protein is CASSSSPGQFNSPLHF. The chain carries TRBV7-6 and TRBJ1-6, with 7 bases aligning to TRBD1. This CDR3 region has 16 residues. From germline, CDR1 is SGHVS and CDR2 FNYEAQ. J gave up 7 bases and V 4 bases, and 10 bases lay outside the gene matches. Looking up the rest from reference TRBV7-6 and TRBJ1-6 gives the full variable domain: GAGVSQSPRYKVTKRGQDVALRCDPISGHVSLYWYRQALGQGPEFLTYFNYEAQQDKSGLPNDRFSAERPEGSISTLTIQRTEQRDSAMYRCASSSSPGQFNSPLHFGNGTRLTVT.

DNA for the CDR3: TGTGCCAGCACAGGGATTACTGAAGCTTTCTTT. Amino acid sequence: CASTGITEAFF. The rearrangement links TRBV28 to TRBJ1-1; possible D gene TRBD1, 5 bases. The V end was cut by 7 bases, the J end by 5 bases, with 8 bases between. Germline V gene lookup returns CDR1 MDHEN and CDR2 SYDVKM. The CDR3 spans 11 residues.

CDR3 sequence: CASSFLETQYF. The CDR3 DNA sequence: TGTGCCAGCAGCTTTCTGGAGACCCAGTACTTC. The chain couples TRBV5-6 to TRBJ2-5; D ambiguous. This CDR3 contains 11 residues. The germline V gene encodes CDR1 SGHDT and CDR2 YYEEEE. V was trimmed by 2 bases and J by 5 bases, leaving 4 bases between them.

The chain carries TRBV9 and TRBJ2-7; weak D call: TRBD1 (5 bases). Germline CDR1 is SGDLS and CDR2 is YYNGEE. The CDR3 covers 13 residues. The V gene lost 3 bases and the J gene lost 2 bases, with 9 bases spanning the gap. The CDR3 nucleotides are TGTGCCAGCAGCGGAGACAGACCCTACGAGCAGTACTTC. Protein: CASSGDRPYEQYF.

This clone was observed a single time. The chain has TRBV18 and TRBJ2-1; TRBD1 matches at 9 bases. Germline CDR1 and CDR2: KGHSH and LQKENI. CDR3 size: 13 residues. The V and J ends lost 4 bases and 10 bases, in that order; junction bases with no gene match: 5. The CDR3 region has the DNA TGTGCCAGCTCACGGGACAGGGCATACGAGCAGTTCTTC. Translating it yields CASSRDRAYEQFF. Together with reference TRBV18 and TRBJ2-1, the CDR3 gives the full variable domain: NAGVMQNPRHLVRRRGQEARLRCSPMKGHSHVYWYRQLPEEGLKFMVYLQKENIIDESGMPKERFSAEFPKEGPSILRIQQVVRGDSAAYFCASSRDRAYEQFFGPGTRLTVL.

The gene calls are TRBV5-4 and TRBJ1-4; D remains unclear. The CDR3 length is 13 residues. Germline V gene lookup returns CDR1 SGHNT and CDR2 YYREEE (reference sequence). The V gene lost 3 bases and the J gene lost 5 bases, with 8 bases spanning the gap. The CDR3 region is CASSSSGNEKLFF. The DNA of the CDR3 is TGTGCCAGCAGCTCCTCGGGAAATGAAAAACTGTTTTTT.

The chain carries TRBV11-2 and TRBJ2-5, with 12 bases lining up with TRBD2. Germline-derived CDR1 and CDR2 are SGHAT and FQNNGV. Trimming took 6 bases from V and 5 from J; bases not matched to a gene: 4. The CDR3 sequence is 14 residues long. The CDR3, as DNA: TGTGCCAGCAGGACTAGCGGGAGTCCGGAGACCCAGTACTTC. Amino acid sequence: CASRTSGSPETQYF.